This is a list of T cell receptor beta chains from one sample in a study of blood T cell repertoires in COVID-19. This table comes from immunoSEQ multiplex PCR, and its TCRdb copy is limited to in-frame clones, with some not included. The table lists about 500,000 clones, around 90% of them singletons, with about 0.65% in the top ten. Material: PBMCs or T cells enriched from blood (not recorded which). The receptors originated from a woman in her late teens or twenties who had recovered from COVID-19. The CDR3 runs from the conserved cysteine through the conserved F or W. The D gene is left open where the match is weak. A row's size may be missing; if present it is once, few, many or a size class.

j_gene | abundance | d_gene | v_gene | CDR3nt | CDR3aa
TRBJ2-1 | NA | NA | TRBV10-3 | TGTGCCATCACCGGCGGCAGGGGCAATGAGCAGTTCTTC | CAITGGRGNEQFF
TRBJ2-7 | NA | NA | TRBV4-1 | TGCGCCAGCAGCCAAGAAAGGTGGGGCCACGAGCAGTACTTC | CASSQERWGHEQYF
TRBJ2-3 | once | NA | TRBV3-1/TRBV3-2 | TGTGCCAGCAGCCAAGATCTGGCCACCGGGGATACGCAGTATTTT | CASSQDLATGDTQYF
TRBJ2-2 | once | NA | TRBV4-1 | TGCGCCAGCAGCCATGAGGCAGACACCGGGGAGCTGTTTTTT | CASSHEADTGELFF
TRBJ1-1 | NA | NA | TRBV5-4 | TGTGCCAGCAGCCTAGGAGCTCAACCCGAAGCTTTCTTT | CASSLGAQPEAFF
TRBJ1-2 | NA | NA | TRBV9 | TGTGCCAGCAGCGTAGACTCAGCAGGGCTCCTCTATGGCTACACCTTC | CASSVDSAGLLYGYTF
TRBJ1-1 | NA | TRBD1 | TRBV30 | TGTGCCTGGAAAAGGGGGCCGGAACACGCTGAAGCTTTCTTT | CAWKRGPEHAEAFF
TRBJ1-6 | few | NA | TRBV9 | TGTGCCAGCAGCGTACGGCGGGATTCGGGATCACCCCTCCACTTT | CASSVRRDSGSPLHF
TRBJ2-1 | NA | TRBD1 | TRBV19 | TGTGCCAGTAGTTTCCAGGGGGCGGAATACAATGAGCAGTTCTTC | CASSFQGAEYNEQFF
TRBJ1-2 | NA | TRBD1 | TRBV5-1 | TGCGCCAGCAGCTTAGGACAGGGAATGCACGGCTACACCTTC | CASSLGQGMHGYTF
TRBJ1-2 | NA | NA | TRBV27 | TGTGCCAGCAGTTTATCACCTGGAGGTAGGCCCTATGGCTACACCTTC | CASSLSPGGRPYGYTF
TRBJ1-4 | NA | NA | TRBV3-1/TRBV3-2 | TGTGCCAGCAGCCAAGATCCTAAGGCCGGCCCGGGGGAAAAACTGTTTTTT | CASSQDPKAGPGEKLFF
TRBJ2-1 | NA | NA | TRBV5-1 | TGCGCCAGCTCTCCCGAGGGCCAGCATGAGCAGTTCTTC | CASSPEGQHEQFF
TRBJ2-5 | NA | TRBD2 | TRBV19 | TGTGCCAGTAGCCCAAGGGGACTAGCGGGGACCCAAGAGACCCAGTACTTC | CASSPRGLAGTQETQYF
TRBJ2-4 | NA | TRBD1 | TRBV11-2 | TGTGCCAGCAGCTACCGCCCGGGACAGGGGGAGGAAAACATTCAGTACTTC | CASSYRPGQGEENIQYF
TRBJ1-2 | NA | TRBD1 | TRBV5-1 | TGCGCCAGCAGTACGTATCCGGGACAGGGGGCGCCGAACTACACCTTC | CASSTYPGQGAPNYTF
TRBJ2-3 | many | NA | TRBV4-2 | TGTGCCAGCAGCGGGACTTCTTCTTATCATACGCAGTATTTT | CASSGTSSYHTQYF
TRBJ1-2 | few | NA | TRBV14 | TGTGCCAGCAGCCAAGAAAGCAGGGTTGGCTATGGCTACACCTTC | CASSQESRVGYGYTF
TRBJ1-1 | few | NA | TRBV7-9 | TGTGCCAGCAGCTTATCACAGTCTGACACTGAAGCTTTCTTT | CASSLSQSDTEAFF
TRBJ2-7 | NA | TRBD2 | TRBV20-1 | TGCAGTGCTAGTCCCCTAGCGGGCTCCTCCTACGAGCAGTACTTC | CSASPLAGSSYEQYF
TRBJ2-5 | once | TRBD1 | TRBV19 | TGTGCCAGTAGTAGGGCCCTCGGGGACAGGGAAGAGACCCAGTACTTC | CASSRALGDREETQYF
TRBJ1-2 | NA | NA | TRBV19 | TGTGCCAGTAGGCCAGATTGGCCAGGCCATGGCTACACCTTC | CASRPDWPGHGYTF
TRBJ2-3 | NA | NA | TRBV6-5 | TGTGCCAGCAGCCCACAGACAGATACGCAGTATTTT | CASSPQTDTQYF
TRBJ1-1 | NA | NA | TRBV5-1 | TGCGCCAGCAGCTTGGTGCAGAACAGGAACACTGAAGCTTTCTTT | CASSLVQNRNTEAFF
TRBJ2-2 | NA | NA | TRBV19 | TGTGCCAGTCGCAGGGTTAGCACCGGGGAGCTGTTTTTT | CASRRVSTGELFF
TRBJ1-1 | NA | NA | TRBV5-1 | TGCGCCAGCAGCTCAATTAAAACGGCGGTCGGGAACACTGAAGCTTTCTTT | CASSSIKTAVGNTEAFF
TRBJ1-2 | few | TRBD1 | TRBV3-1/TRBV3-2 | TGTGCCAGCAGCTTCCCGGGACAGGGGACCGTCGGTTACACCTTC | CASSFPGQGTVGYTF
TRBJ2-7 | NA | NA | TRBV5-5 | TGTGCCAGCACCGGTTCTTATCTCGAGCAGTACTTC | CASTGSYLEQYF
TRBJ1-5 | NA | NA | TRBV7-2 | TGTGCCAGCAGCTTAGGGGGGCTCCCTAATCAGCCCCAGCATTTT | CASSLGGLPNQPQHF
TRBJ1-6 | NA | TRBD1 | TRBV7-3 | TGTGCCAGCAGCCTAGGACAGGGAGATTCACCCCTCCACTTT | CASSLGQGDSPLHF
TRBJ1-1 | few | NA | TRBV28 | TGTGCCAGCAGTTCAGACAAAAAAGCTTTCTTT | CASSSDKKAFF
TRBJ2-2 | NA | TRBD1 | TRBV5-1 | TGCGCCAGCAGCTTTGATAGACAGGGGCGGACCGGGGAGCTGTTTTTT | CASSFDRQGRTGELFF
TRBJ2-7 | NA | TRBD1 | TRBV6-5 | TGTGCCAGCTCTAGAACCGGGACAGGGGCCATATCAATCTTC | CASSRTGTGAISIF
TRBJ1-1 | NA | NA | TRBV6-4 | TGTGCCAGCAGTGAGGGAGTCACCATGAACACTGAAGCTTTCTTT | CASSEGVTMNTEAFF
TRBJ1-5 | few | NA | TRBV24-1 | TGTGCCACGGAGGTAATGGGCGTGAGCAATCAGCCCCAGCATTTT | CATEVMGVSNQPQHF
TRBJ1-5 | NA | NA | TRBV12-3/TRBV12-4 | TGTGCCAGCAGTTTGGACAGAAACCAGCCCCAGCATTTT | CASSLDRNQPQHF
TRBJ1-6 | NA | NA | TRBV6-5 | TGTGCCAGCAGGAGGGACAATAATTCACCCCTCCACTTT | CASRRDNNSPLHF
TRBJ1-2 | NA | NA | TRBV24-1 | TGTGCCACCAGTGATTTCTATCGATCGGAGAGGAGCTACACCTTC | CATSDFYRSERSYTF
TRBJ2-7 | NA | NA | TRBV6-5 | TGTGCCAGCAGCGCAGACAGTTACTCCTACGAGCAGTACTTC | CASSADSYSYEQYF
TRBJ1-5 | NA | NA | TRBV5-1 | TGCGCCAGCAGTCAGGGTTCGGGGGATAATCAGCCCCAGCATTTT | CASSQGSGDNQPQHF
TRBJ2-1 | NA | TRBD2 | TRBV5-1 | TGCGCCAGCAGCTTGGCGGGACTAGCTCAGGGGAATGAGCAGTTCTTC | CASSLAGLAQGNEQFF
TRBJ2-5 | few | TRBD1 | TRBV12-5 | TGTGCTAGTGGTCGACAGGGAGTAACCCAGTACTTC | CASGRQGVTQYF
TRBJ1-5 | once | NA | TRBV19 | TGTGCCAGTAGCAGGGTTTATAGCAATCAGCCCCAGCATTTT | CASSRVYSNQPQHF
TRBJ2-4 | NA | NA | TRBV24-1 | TGTGCCACCAGTGATTCGGAGCGAGACAAAAACATTCAGTACTTC | CATSDSERDKNIQYF
TRBJ1-2 | NA | TRBD1 | TRBV5-1 | TGCGCCAGCAACTTATCCCAGGGGGAAGGTGGCTACACCTTC | CASNLSQGEGGYTF
TRBJ1-5 | NA | TRBD1 | TRBV5-1 | TGCGCCAGCAGCCCCGGGACAGGGAACCAGCCCCAGCATTTT | CASSPGTGNQPQHF
TRBJ2-1 | NA | TRBD2 | TRBV7-9 | TGTGCCAGCAGCGTAGCGGGGGGGCAATGGGAGCAGTTCTTC | CASSVAGGQWEQFF
TRBJ2-7 | NA | NA | TRBV19 | TGTGCCAGTAGTATGGGGGGGGGCCCCTCCTACGAGCAGTACTTC | CASSMGGGPSYEQYF
TRBJ2-6 | NA | NA | TRBV19 | TGTGCCAGTAGCTTCACAGTTGGGTCTGGGGCCAACGTCCTGACTTTC | CASSFTVGSGANVLTF
TRBJ1-2 | few | TRBD1 | TRBV27 | TGTGCCAGCAGTTGGGACAGCTCAACTTACTATGGCTACACCTTC | CASSWDSSTYYGYTF
TRBJ2-1 | NA | TRBD2 | TRBV4-2 | TGTGCCAGCAGCCAAGACCTAGCGGGGGGCTCCTACAATGAGCAGTTCTTC | CASSQDLAGGSYNEQFF
TRBJ2-1 | NA | NA | TRBV28 | TGTGCCAGCGGGACTCGACTGGACAATGAGCAGTTCTTC | CASGTRLDNEQFF
TRBJ1-4 | NA | NA | TRBV30 | TGTGCCTGGACGGGAACTAATGAAAAACTGTTTTTT | CAWTGTNEKLFF